Listed here are 21 T cell receptor beta chains from one sample, sequenced in a study of blood T cell repertoires in COVID-19. The data were produced by immunoSEQ multiplex PCR, yet TCRdb's version contains in-frame clones alone and is incomplete. The sample carries around 220,000 clones, nearly 90% recorded once. The sequenced material came from PBMCs or T cells enriched from blood (not recorded which). The receptors originated from a man aged 25 to 45 who had been exposed to COVID-19.

The V and J genes are TRBV5-1 and TRBJ1-2, with TRBD1 identical over 8 bases. Trimming took 4 bases from V and 7 from J; bases not matched to a gene: 9. In germline, CDR1 is SGHRS, CDR2 YFSETQ. The CDR3 contains 14 residues. The CDR3 is CASSVGQGARGYTF. The CDR3 coding sequence is TGCGCCAGCAGCGTCGGGCAGGGGGCGCGTGGCTACACCTTC.

This clone was seen once. This sequence joins TRBV7-8 and TRBJ1-5; D is ambiguous. V was trimmed by 6 bases and J by 1 base, leaving 10 bases between them. CDR1 and CDR2 (germline): SGHVS, FQNEAQ. This CDR3 has 14 amino acids. The chain's CDR3 is CASRVGVSNQPQHF. The CDR3 nucleotides are TGTGCCAGCAGAGTCGGAGTCAGCAATCAGCCCCAGCATTTT.

V gene TRBV20-1 combines with J gene TRBJ2-3, with TRBD1 as a possible D gene (6 bases). The CDR3 consists of 12 residues. Germline-derived CDR1 and CDR2 are DFQATT and SNEGSKA (reference sequence). Trimming removed 3 bases from V and 4 bases from J, with 8 bases in between. CDR3 sequence (DNA): TGCAGTGCTAGTTCAGGGGCAGATACGCAGTATTTT. It codes for CSASSGADTQYF.

The rearrangement uses TRBV6-2 or TRBV6-3 and TRBJ2-3; 10 bases map to TRBD2. The germline gives CDR1 MNHEY, CDR2 SVGEGT. CDR3 length: 18 residues. J gave up 3 bases and V 6 bases, and 15 bases lay outside the gene matches. CDR3 protein: CASSRPTSGRQRTDTQYF. In DNA, the CDR3 is TGTGCCAGCAGCCGCCCGACTAGCGGGCGACAAAGAACAGATACGCAGTATTTT.

The J gene is TRBJ2-3, the V gene TRBV10-1, with a possible D match to TRBD1 (7 bases). Germline CDR1 reads WNHNN; CDR2 reads SYGVQD (reference sequence). The CDR3 has 19 residues. V lost 0 bases, J lost 6 bases, and 25 bases lay in between. The CDR3 loop reads CASSESKLPMKAGGDTQYF. Here the CDR3 DNA reads TGCGCCAGCAGTGAGTCGAAGCTCCCAATGAAAGCAGGGGGGGATACGCAGTATTTT.

This clone appeared once. The chain is built from TRBV7-2 and TRBJ1-1; tentative D call: TRBD1 (5 bases). CDR3 length: 15 amino acids. Trimming removed 1 base at V and 1 base at J, with 10 bases between. CDR1 SGHTA and CDR2 FQGNSA come from the germline V gene. CDR3 nucleotides: TGTGCCAGCAGCTTAGAGTCAGGGCGGAACACTGAAGCTTTCTTT. Translation gives CASSLESGRNTEAFF. The entire variable domain, with the rest obtained from reference TRBV7-2 and TRBJ1-1, is as follows: GAGVSQSPSNKVTEKGKDVELRCDPISGHTALYWYRQSLGQGLEFLIYFQGNSAPDKSGLPSDRFSAERTGGSVSTLTIQRTQQEDSAVYLCASSLESGRNTEAFFGQGTRLTVV.

The rearrangement joins TRBV9 to TRBJ2-1; possibly TRBD1 for D (5 bases). Germline V CDR1 and CDR2: SGDLS, YYNGEE. Trimming removed 0 bases from V and 7 bases from J, with 8 bases in between. The CDR3 extends over 13 amino acids. The CDR3: CASSVEGVNEQFF. CDR3 sequence (DNA): TGTGCCAGCAGCGTAGAAGGGGTTAATGAGCAGTTCTTC.

V usage is TRBV3-1 (or the pseudogene TRBV3-2) and J usage is TRBJ2-7; 8 nucleotides agree with TRBD1. This CDR3 comprises 15 residues. The germline CDR1 and CDR2 sequences are LGHDT and YNNKEL (reference sequence). V was pared by 1 base and J by 7 bases, with 9 bases of the junction left unmatched. The CDR3 spells CASSQGPGTGREQYF. The CDR3 DNA reads TGTGCCAGCAGCCAAGGACCGGGGACAGGTCGAGAGCAGTACTTC.

This chain links TRBV14 with TRBJ2-7, with no clear D. V lost 2 bases and J lost 2, with 10 bases in between. The CDR3 spans 14 residues. Germline-derived CDR1 and CDR2 are SGHDN and FVKESK. Written as DNA, the CDR3 is TGTGCCAGCAGCCAAAATCCAGGAACCTACGAGCAGTACTTC. Translating gives CASSQNPGTYEQYF.

The chain uses TRBV7-9 and TRBJ2-1; 8 bases match TRBD1. This CDR3 is 15 amino acids long. V trimming: 7 bases; J trimming: 9 bases; junction bases outside the gene matches: 14. Germline loops: CDR1 SEHNR, CDR2 FQNEAQ (reference sequence). The DNA for the CDR3 is TGTGCCAGCACAGGACAGGGAGCCGGTATCGGTGAGCAGTTCTTC. Amino acids: CASTGQGAGIGEQFF.

The chain links TRBV5-1 to TRBJ1-1, with D possibly TRBD1 on 5 matching bases. This CDR3 region has 15 residues. Per the germline V gene, CDR1 is SGHRS and CDR2 is YFSETQ. The V end was cut by 6 bases, the J end by 3 bases, with 18 bases between. The CDR3 spells CASNIRDSWDTEAFF. CDR3 in DNA: TGCGCCAGCAACATCAGGGATTCATGGGACACTGAAGCTTTCTTT.

J is TRBJ1-4 and V is TRBV18, with D possibly matching TRBD1 (6 bases). V was clipped by 8 bases and J by 6 bases, with 22 bases between them. Germline lookup yields CDR1 KGHSH and CDR2 LQKENI. CDR3 length: 16 residues. In nucleotides, the CDR3 is TGTGCCAGCCGAACTGGTCAGGGGCCCGACGATGAAAAACTGTTTTTT. Translating it yields CASRTGQGPDDEKLFF. The complete variable domain, with remaining parts taken from reference TRBV18 and TRBJ1-4, reads NAGVMQNPRHLVRRRGQEARLRCSPMKGHSHVYWYRQLPEEGLKFMVYLQKENIIDESGMPKERFSAEFPKEGPSILRIQQVVRGDSAAYFCASRTGQGPDDEKLFFGSGTQLSVL.

The chain employs TRBV15 and TRBJ2-7; TRBD2 is a possible D gene (6 bases). V lost 1 base to trimming and J lost 1 base, with 11 bases between them. The CDR3 is 15 residues long. From germline, CDR1 is LNHNV and CDR2 YYDKDF (reference sequence). The CDR3 coding sequence is TGTGCCACCAGCAGAGGAGGCGGGGCATCCTACGAGCAGTACTTC. It is translated as CATSRGGGASYEQYF.

The chain couples TRBV5-6 to TRBJ2-7, with D possibly matching TRBD2 (5 bases). The CDR3 length is 14 residues. CDR1 is SGHDT, CDR2 YYEEEE, per germline. The V gene lost 4 bases and the J gene lost 0 bases, with 11 bases spanning the gap. The CDR3: CASSLRLSSYEQYF. In nucleotides, the CDR3 is TGTGCCAGCAGCCTACGACTAAGCTCCTACGAGCAGTACTTC.

The sample holds one count of this clone. The J gene is TRBJ2-1, the V gene TRBV13; TRBD2 matches at 13 bases. The V gene end was trimmed by 5 bases and the J gene end by 6 bases; junction bases not matched to a gene: 4. Germline V gene data show CDR1 as PRHDT and CDR2 as FYEKMQ (reference sequence). The CDR3 totals 15 residues. The CDR3 here is CASSELAGGLNEQFF. CDR3 in DNA: TGTGCCAGCAGCGAACTAGCGGGGGGGCTCAATGAGCAGTTCTTC.

The gene calls are TRBV18 and TRBJ2-7; 7 bases are shared with TRBD1. The CDR3 extends over 16 amino acids. Germline V gene data show CDR1 as KGHSH and CDR2 as LQKENI. V dropped 8 bases and J dropped 5; count of bases not matched to a gene: 18. CDR3 DNA: TGTGCCAGCCCCCCTACGGGGACAGTGGCTCGCCACGAGCAGTACTTC. This sequence encodes CASPPTGTVARHEQYF.

The V gene is TRBV11-2, the J gene TRBJ2-2; TRBD2 aligns across 9 bases. The trim removed 3 bases at V and 3 bases at J, leaving 8 bases unmatched. Germline V gene lookup returns CDR1 SGHAT and CDR2 FQNNGV. This CDR3 has 17 amino acids. The CDR3 nucleotides read TGTGCCAGCAGCTTTAGGGCTAGCGGGGAATACACCGGGGAGCTGTTTTTT. Its protein product is CASSFRASGEYTGELFF.

This clone was counted once. The chain uses TRBV5-1 and TRBJ1-6; D unclear. V lost 4 bases and J 9 bases, leaving 14 bases between the germline ends. In germline, CDR1 is SGHRS, CDR2 YFSETQ. CDR3 length: 14 amino acids. CDR3 nucleotides: TGCGCCAGCAGCCCAGGACGGGCGGGTTCACCCCTCCACTTT. Residues: CASSPGRAGSPLHF.

The chain has TRBV10-3 and TRBJ2-1; TRBD2 aligns across 7 bases. V trimming: 5 bases; J trimming: 4 bases; junction bases outside the gene matches: 11. The V gene's germline CDR1 is ENHRY and CDR2 SYGVKD. This CDR3 has 16 residues. The CDR3 DNA is TGTGCCATCAGTACCTCGAGCGGGGCTCTTTACAATGAGCAGTTCTTC. The encoded protein is CAISTSSGALYNEQFF.

The chain is built from TRBV27 and TRBJ2-5; TRBD2 aligns across 10 bases. The CDR3 runs to 16 residues. V lost 2 bases to trimming and J lost 5 bases; unmatched junction nucleotides: 8. Germline V gene data show CDR1 as MNHEY and CDR2 as SMNVEV (reference sequence). CDR3 nucleotide sequence: TGTGCCAGCAGTTTAGTGGAGCCAGCGGGGGGGGAGACCCAGTACTTC. This sequence encodes CASSLVEPAGGETQYF.

The chain couples TRBV10-3 to TRBJ2-5, with 8 nucleotides matching TRBD2. This CDR3 has 15 residues. CDR1 is ENHRY and CDR2 is SYGVKD in the germline V gene. The ends lost 6 bases at V and 3 bases at J; junction bases unmatched: 9. CDR3 loop: CAISDSGGPEETQYF. The CDR3 DNA reads as TGTGCCATCAGCGATTCGGGGGGGCCTGAAGAGACCCAGTACTTC.